This entry concerns a single T cell receptor (beta chain). What it binds is not known. The sample comes from a study of brain T cells in children with intractable seizures. Only in-frame clones appear in the TCRdb table, and some are missing; sequencing was by immunoSEQ multiplex PCR. This table has approximately 330,000 clones, roughly 93% appearing once. The CDR3 consists of 20 residues. Trimming at V came to 1 base and at J to 2 bases, leaving 17 bases not matched to a gene. Germline assignment: CDR1 SGHNT and CDR2 YYREEE (reference sequence). This sample's time point: blood from clinic visit 5 months post-surgery; TSC patient then seizure free. Only cases whose brain tissue showed the highest T cell transcript signatures were sequenced. Before surgery, patients took at least one anti-epileptic drug. Findings and caveats of the study: Pre- and post-surgery blood differed in depth, so pre-surgery absences may be undersampling. Patients' HCMV serostatus was unknown; virus specificity rests on CDR3 similarity alone.

The receptor was isolated from a boy under three years old with tuberous sclerosis and intractable seizures. The V call is TRBV5-4, the J call TRBJ2-3; 9 nucleotides align to TRBD2. The sequencing here drew on peripheral blood, taken 4 to 5 months after surgery. CDR3 DNA: TGTGCCAGCAGCTTGAACTTGGCGACTAGCGGCCGGACCCTCACAGATACGCAGTATTTT. It codes for CASSLNLATSGRTLTDTQYF.